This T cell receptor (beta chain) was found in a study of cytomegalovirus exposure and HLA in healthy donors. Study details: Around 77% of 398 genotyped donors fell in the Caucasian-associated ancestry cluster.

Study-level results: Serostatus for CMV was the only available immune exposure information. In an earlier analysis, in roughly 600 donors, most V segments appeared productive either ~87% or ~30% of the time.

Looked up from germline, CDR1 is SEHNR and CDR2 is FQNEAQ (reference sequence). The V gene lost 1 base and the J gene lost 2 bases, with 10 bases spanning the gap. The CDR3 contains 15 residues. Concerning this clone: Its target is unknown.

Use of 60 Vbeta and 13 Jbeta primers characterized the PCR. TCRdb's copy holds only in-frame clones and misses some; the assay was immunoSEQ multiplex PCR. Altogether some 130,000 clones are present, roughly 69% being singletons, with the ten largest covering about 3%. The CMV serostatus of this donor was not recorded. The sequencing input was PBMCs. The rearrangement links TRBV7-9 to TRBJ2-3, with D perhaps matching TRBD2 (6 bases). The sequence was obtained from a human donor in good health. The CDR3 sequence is CASSLGEDYTDTQYF. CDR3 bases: TGTGCCAGCAGCTTAGGGGAGGATTACACAGATACGCAGTATTTT.